The present T cell receptor (beta chain) was sequenced within a study of cytomegalovirus exposure and HLA in healthy donors. Study observations and caveats: It was likely that a cluster of highly shared sequence variants was a sequencing artifact. When analyzed later, a missense DCLRE1C variant was found to be linked to TCR beta V- and J-gene trimming.

Trimming took 0 bases from V and 5 from J, leaving 11 bases between them. The germline gives CDR1 SGHRS, CDR2 YFSETQ. The CDR3 has 14 residues. 13 Jbeta primers and 60 Vbeta primers were used for the PCR. The table came from immunoSEQ multiplex PCR; TCRdb's copy has only in-frame clones and leaves some out. Of 150,000 to 200,000 clones detected, approximately 80% appear once; the ten largest clones hold less than 2%. To note about this clone: Its antigen is undetermined. Other DNA sequences in this sample translate to the same CDR3.

This receptor was obtained from a woman aged 30 to 39 in good health and CMV-seronegative. The chain uses TRBV5-1 and TRBJ1-1, with D possibly matching TRBD1 (6 bases). Sequenced material: PBMCs. CDR3 region: CASSLGRGGTEAFF. CDR3 nucleotide sequence: TGCGCCAGCAGCTTGGGAAGGGGGGGAACTGAAGCTTTCTTT.